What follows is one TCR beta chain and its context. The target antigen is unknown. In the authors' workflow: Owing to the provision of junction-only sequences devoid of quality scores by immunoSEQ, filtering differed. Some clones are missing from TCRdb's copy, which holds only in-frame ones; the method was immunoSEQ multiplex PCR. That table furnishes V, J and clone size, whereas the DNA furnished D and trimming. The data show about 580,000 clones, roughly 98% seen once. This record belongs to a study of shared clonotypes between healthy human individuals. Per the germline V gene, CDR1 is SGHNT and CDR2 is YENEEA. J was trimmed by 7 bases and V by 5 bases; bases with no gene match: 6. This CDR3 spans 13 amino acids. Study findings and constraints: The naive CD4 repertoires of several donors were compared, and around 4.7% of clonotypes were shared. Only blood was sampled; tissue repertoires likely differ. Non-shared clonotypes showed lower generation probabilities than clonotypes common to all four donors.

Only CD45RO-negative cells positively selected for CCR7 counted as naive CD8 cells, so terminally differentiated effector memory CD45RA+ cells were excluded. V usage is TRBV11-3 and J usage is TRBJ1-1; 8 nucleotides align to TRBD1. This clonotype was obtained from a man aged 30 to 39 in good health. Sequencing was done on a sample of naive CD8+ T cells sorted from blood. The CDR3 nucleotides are TGTGCCAGCAGCGCACGGACAGGGCTTGAAGCTTTCTTT. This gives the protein CASSARTGLEAFF.